This T cell receptor beta chain was found in a study of blood T cells in healthy people across ages. General observations from the study: Using unsorted PBMCs precluded a conclusive naive versus antigen-experienced comparison.

Primers used in a second PCR of about 7 to 12 cycles were a sample-barcoded 5' primer and a J-beta primer mix. Using its own MiXCR run on the 5' RACE reads, TCRdb lists one record per CDR3 protein. The sample carries some 710,000 distinct CDR3 sequences, less than 60% recorded once. The length of the CDR3 is 14 residues. V shed 6 bases and J shed 5 bases, with 16 bases lying between them. Germline V gene data show CDR1 as MNHEY and CDR2 as SMNVEV (reference sequence). As for this clonotype: Its target is not known.

The chain uses TRBV27 and TRBJ1-1, with D unclear. The clonotype originates from a man older than 75 in good health. Input material: blood. CDR3 nucleotide sequence: TGTGCCAGCAGCCTAAAACGGGGTCGTACTGAAGCTTTCTTT. Translating gives CASSLKRGRTEAFF.